This T cell receptor beta chain was profiled in a study of T-cell reconstitution after alpha-beta-depleted transplantation in children. The authors prepared the TCRbeta library with unique molecular identifiers. MiXCR, run by TCRdb on the PCR reads, gives a single entry per CDR3 protein. Seen here are approximately 640,000 distinct CDR3 sequences, 16% observed once, and the top ten hold approximately 1%. This clonotype was observed a few times. The CDR3 is 17 residues long. Germline lookup yields CDR1 SGHTA and CDR2 FQGNSA. V was cut by 4 bases and J by 4 bases, with 22 bases left in between. The starting material was PBMCs from the stem cell graft donor, obtained from the stem cell graft. The sequence derives from a human donor who donated a stem cell graft to a child with acute myeloid leukemia. This chain connects TRBV7-2 to TRBJ1-2, with D unclear. The CDR3 region is CASSSRPGFAGPYGYTF. The CDR3, as DNA: TGTGCCAGCAGCTCCCGCCCCGGGTTTGCAGGACCCTATGGCTACACCTTC.